These 28 T cell receptor beta chains share one sample of origin, sequenced in a study of blood T cell repertoires in COVID-19. Sequenced by immunoSEQ multiplex PCR; TCRdb stores in-frame clones only, minus some. Among some 62,000 clones, 75% to 90% were seen once, and the ten largest hold 18%. Sequencing input: peripheral blood. The receptors shown here come from a woman aged 55-69 years with COVID-19, enrolled during active disease.

This clone was seen once. The V call is TRBV11-3, the J call TRBJ1-1; no definite D call. The CDR3 contains 13 residues. V was clipped by 5 bases and J by 1 base, with 8 bases between them. CDR1 is SGHNT, CDR2 YENEEA, per germline. The CDR3 sequence is CASSLGWNTEAFF. DNA for the CDR3: TGTGCCAGCAGCCTCGGGTGGAACACTGAAGCTTTCTTT.

The table lists this clone with a few counts. The chain has TRBV4-3 and TRBJ1-4; 11 bases are a match to TRBD1. The CDR3 loop spans 15 amino acids. Germline values: CDR1 LGHNA, CDR2 YSLEER. Germline trimming cut 5 bases from V and 6 bases from J; bases unmatched to any gene: 5. CDR3 amino acids: CASSFRTGGYEKLFF. In nucleotides, the CDR3 is TGCGCCAGCAGCTTCCGGACAGGGGGCTATGAAAAACTGTTTTTT.

This clone has just a few counts. V gene TRBV20-1 combines with J gene TRBJ2-7; 11 bases map to TRBD2. The V gene end was trimmed by 3 bases and the J gene end by 4 bases; junction bases not matched to a gene: 8. Germline CDR1 reads DFQATT; CDR2 reads SNEGSKA (reference sequence). The CDR3 length is 15 residues. The CDR3 loop reads CSASFPSGRSYEQYF. As DNA, the CDR3 is TGCAGTGCTAGTTTTCCTAGCGGGAGGAGTTACGAGCAGTACTTC.

This rearrangement joins TRBV10-3 to TRBJ1-2; D is ambiguous. V shed 2 bases and J shed 4 bases, with 8 bases lying between them. Germline V gene sequence: CDR1 ENHRY, CDR2 SYGVKD. The CDR3 runs to 13 residues. The chain's CDR3 is CAISETYIYGYTF. The CDR3 nucleotides are TGTGCCATCAGTGAGACATACATCTATGGCTACACCTTC.

The genes are TRBV5-4 and TRBJ1-4; D may be TRBD1 (6 bases). From germline, CDR1 is SGHNT and CDR2 YYREEE (reference sequence). This CDR3 is 15 amino acids long. V lost 1 base to trimming and J lost 6 bases, with 13 bases between them. The CDR3 is CASSLTGRGYEKLFF. The CDR3, as DNA: TGTGCCAGCAGCTTGACAGGGAGGGGTTATGAAAAACTGTTTTTT.

The chain carries TRBV11-2 and TRBJ2-6, with TRBD1 matching over 9 bases. V was pared by 1 base and J by 0 bases, with 7 bases of the junction left unmatched. Germline CDR1 and CDR2: SGHAT and FQNNGV. This CDR3 is 19 amino acids long. The CDR3 loop reads CASSLADRGSLSGANVLTF. CDR3 DNA sequence: TGTGCCAGCAGCTTAGCTGACAGGGGGTCGCTCTCTGGGGCCAACGTCCTGACTTTC.

This rearrangement joins TRBV6-6 to TRBJ2-7, with a possible D match to TRBD2 (5 bases). The germline CDR1 and CDR2 sequences are MNHNY and SVGAGI (reference sequence). The length of the CDR3 is 13 residues. V was shortened by 2 bases and J by 3 bases, with 8 bases between the two germline ends. CDR3 region: CASSYRGSYEQYF. CDR3 coding DNA: TGTGCCAGCAGTTACCGGGGAAGCTACGAGCAGTACTTC.

The chain has TRBV10-1 and TRBJ2-7; 7 nucleotides agree with TRBD1. V lost 4 bases and J lost 4; bases outside the gene matches: 4. Germline V lookup: CDR1 WNHNN, CDR2 SYGVQD (reference sequence). The CDR3 spans 13 residues. CDR3 sequence reads: CASSGDSWYEQYF. The CDR3 DNA reads TGCGCCAGCAGTGGGGACAGCTGGTACGAGCAGTACTTC.

The chain is built from TRBV5-1 and TRBJ2-7, with 11 bases identical to TRBD1. With 3 bases clipped from V and 3 bases from J, the junction kept 2 bases outside the gene matches. The CDR3 is 14 residues long. In germline, CDR1 is SGHRS, CDR2 YFSETQ. The chain's CDR3 is CASSWGTGGYEQYF. CDR3 bases: TGCGCCAGCAGCTGGGGGACAGGGGGCTACGAGCAGTACTTC.

The gene calls are TRBV19 and TRBJ2-6; 8 nucleotides align to TRBD1. The CDR3 totals 17 residues. V shed 6 bases and J 7 bases; nucleotides not matched to a gene: 14. CDR1 and CDR2 (germline): LNHDA, SQIVND (reference sequence). CDR3: CASSRTGRALGANVLTF. In nucleotides, the CDR3 is TGTGCCAGTAGCCGGACAGGGCGAGCTCTGGGAGCCAACGTCCTGACTTTC.

The chain employs TRBV20-1 and TRBJ2-7, with no clear D. Trimming took off 3 bases at V and 3 bases at J, with 9 bases between the two ends. Germline loops: CDR1 DFQATT, CDR2 SNEGSKA (reference sequence). The CDR3 totals 12 residues. CDR3 in amino acids: CSASRGGYEQYF. The CDR3 DNA reads TGCAGTGCTAGTAGAGGTGGCTACGAGCAGTACTTC.

The chain recombines TRBV15 with TRBJ2-7; 11 nucleotides line up with TRBD2. The CDR3 contains 15 residues. Germline loops: CDR1 LNHNV, CDR2 YYDKDF (reference sequence). V lost 1 base to trimming and J lost 7 bases; unmatched junction nucleotides: 6. This CDR3 is CATSRALAGATEQYF. The CDR3 DNA follows: TGTGCCACCAGCAGAGCACTAGCGGGAGCGACAGAGCAGTACTTC.

The V gene is TRBV4-1, the J gene TRBJ2-7, with 9 bases lining up with TRBD1. The CDR3 is 15 residues long. Per germline, CDR1 MGHRA and CDR2 YSYEKL. Trimming removed 4 bases from V and 4 bases from J; junction bases left unmatched: 8. The CDR3 spells CASSRIGTGSYEQYF. In DNA form, the CDR3 reads TGCGCCAGCAGCCGCATCGGGACAGGGAGTTACGAGCAGTACTTC.

This chain joins TRBV7-2 and TRBJ1-4; D gene ambiguous. CDR3 length: 15 amino acids. V lost 2 bases to trimming and J lost 5 bases, with 12 bases between them. CDR1 and CDR2 (germline): SGHTA, FQGNSA. This CDR3 is CASSLLAAANEKLFF. Written as DNA, the CDR3 is TGTGCCAGCAGCTTACTAGCGGCGGCGAATGAAAAACTGTTTTTT.

The CDR3 DNA reads TGTGCCTGGAGTGTGGATGGCAGGGATAATGAAAAACTGTTTTTT. It is translated as CAWSVDGRDNEKLFF. The chain links TRBV30 to TRBJ1-4; D may be TRBD1 (5 bases). The CDR3 length is 15 residues. Germline V CDR1 and CDR2: GTSNPN, SVGIG (reference sequence). V lost 0 bases and J 4 bases, leaving 12 bases between the germline ends. Full variable domain (outside the CDR3, taken from reference TRBV30 and TRBJ1-4): SQTIHQWPATLVQPVGSPLSLECTVEGTSNPNLYWYRQAAGRGLQLLFYSVGIGQISSEVPQNLSASRPQDRQFILSSKKLLLSDSGFYLCAWSVDGRDNEKLFFGSGTQLSVL.

This sequence joins TRBV6-5 and TRBJ1-3; D may be TRBD1 (5 bases). The CDR3 sequence is 14 residues long. CDR1 is MNHEY, CDR2 SVGAGI, per germline. With 2 bases removed from V and 3 bases from J, the gap between germline ends came to 8 bases. DNA for the CDR3: TGTGCCAGCAGTTACGGTCAGGGTGGAAACACCATATATTTT. Protein sequence: CASSYGQGGNTIYF.

The gene calls are TRBV7-2 and TRBJ1-1, with TRBD1 matching 7 bases. V trimming: 4 bases; J trimming: 4 bases; junction bases outside the gene matches: 6. The CDR3 spans 14 residues. Germline lookup yields CDR1 SGHTA and CDR2 FQGNSA. Here the CDR3 reads CASSSYRGPTEAFF. CDR3 DNA sequence: TGTGCCAGCAGCTCATACAGGGGCCCCACTGAAGCTTTCTTT.

The V gene is TRBV14, the J gene TRBJ1-2; no clear D gene. The CDR3 runs to 13 residues. Germline V gene sequence: CDR1 SGHDN, CDR2 FVKESK. V lost 0 bases, J lost 7 bases, and 9 bases lay in between. The DNA of the CDR3 is TGTGCCAGCAGCCAAGAGTTACGGGTTGGCTACACCTTC. Its translation is CASSQELRVGYTF.

The genes are TRBV10-3 and TRBJ1-5; 7 bases match TRBD1. The CDR3 covers 15 residues. CDR1 is ENHRY, CDR2 SYGVKD, per germline. V trimming: 0 bases; J trimming: 2 bases; junction bases outside the gene matches: 1. The CDR3 protein is CAISESGQGNQPQHF. The CDR3, as DNA: TGTGCCATCAGTGAGTCCGGACAGGGCAATCAGCCCCAGCATTTT.

This clone showed up just once. The rearrangement uses TRBV7-2 and TRBJ2-7, with 8 bases aligning to TRBD2. V shed 6 bases and J 4 bases; nucleotides not matched to a gene: 8. The CDR3 length is 14 residues. Germline lookup yields CDR1 SGHTA and CDR2 FQGNSA. Written as DNA, the CDR3 is TGTGCCAGCAGTGGGGGACTAGTCCTATACGAGCAGTACTTC. Its translation: CASSGGLVLYEQYF.

This clone appeared once. V and J are TRBV28 and TRBJ1-5, with unresolved D. The CDR3 runs to 15 residues. The V end lost 3 bases, the J end lost 6 bases, and 15 bases lay between the germline ends. Germline V gene data show CDR1 as MDHEN and CDR2 as SYDVKM. CDR3 region: CASSFNGSPGQPQHF. In nucleotides, the CDR3 is TGTGCCAGCAGTTTCAACGGGAGCCCGGGTCAGCCCCAGCATTTT.

The chain has TRBV6-2 or TRBV6-3 and TRBJ2-3; 7 bases line up with TRBD2. V dropped 0 bases and J dropped 4; count of bases not matched to a gene: 10. There are 17 residues in the CDR3. Germline V gene lookup returns CDR1 MNHEY and CDR2 SVGEGT. CDR3 region: CASSYSTRAGSPDTQYF. The CDR3, as DNA: TGTGCCAGCAGTTACTCGACCCGAGCGGGATCCCCAGATACGCAGTATTTT.

The chain joins TRBV7-6 to TRBJ1-4; D gene ambiguous. Germline CDR1 SGHVS, CDR2 FNYEAQ. V gave up 3 bases and J gave up 8 bases, with 16 bases separating them. This CDR3 is 15 amino acids long. CDR3 protein: CASSLTGAPHEKLFF. CDR3 in DNA: TGTGCCAGCAGCTTGACCGGAGCACCCCACGAAAAACTGTTTTTT.

The chain joins TRBV5-1 to TRBJ2-4; no firm D call. Deletions cut 4 bases from V and 5 bases from J, with 13 bases between. CDR1 and CDR2 (germline): SGHRS, YFSETQ. The CDR3 covers 14 residues. DNA for the CDR3: TGCGCCAGCAGCCTACCCCACTCGCAAAACATTCAGTACTTC. Encoded protein: CASSLPHSQNIQYF.

CDR3 region: CASSRDRDYGYTF. CDR3 bases: TGTGCCAGCAGTCGGGACAGGGACTATGGCTACACCTTC. The chain combines TRBV6-2 or TRBV6-3 with TRBJ1-2, with TRBD1 identical over 9 bases. Per germline, CDR1 MNHEY and CDR2 SVGEGT. The CDR3 sequence is 13 residues long. V shed 5 bases, J shed 3 bases, and the junction held 1 base outside the gene matches.

The chain is built from TRBV7-9 and TRBJ2-7, with D possibly being TRBD1 (6 bases). V was shortened by 5 bases and J by 7 bases, with 12 bases between the two germline ends. The CDR3 sequence is 12 residues long. From germline, CDR1 is SEHNR and CDR2 FQNEAQ (reference sequence). CDR3 loop: CASSPQGWEQYF. The CDR3 DNA sequence: TGTGCCAGCAGCCCACAGGGTTGGGAGCAGTACTTC.

Only one count was recorded for this clone. This chain uses TRBV5-1 with TRBJ2-3, with 10 bases fitting TRBD1. Trimming took 4 bases from V and 2 from J; bases not matched to a gene: 7. The germline V gene encodes CDR1 SGHRS and CDR2 YFSETQ. The CDR3 extends over 16 amino acids. CDR3 in amino acids: CASSPGQGPPTDTQYF. The CDR3 DNA sequence: TGCGCCAGCAGCCCGGGACAGGGGCCCCCCACAGATACGCAGTATTTT.

The chain is built from TRBV6-2 or TRBV6-3 and TRBJ1-4, with 8 bases identical to TRBD1. Trimming took 6 bases from V and 4 from J; bases not matched to a gene: 7. Per germline, CDR1 MNHEY and CDR2 SVGEGT. This CDR3 has 15 amino acids. CDR3 sequence: CASSDAGGGNEKLFF. The DNA of the CDR3 is TGTGCCAGCAGCGATGCAGGGGGCGGTAATGAAAAACTGTTTTTT.